This T cell receptor beta chain was identified in a study of T-cell reconstitution after alpha-beta-depleted transplantation in children. During its preparation, the TCRbeta library received unique molecular identifiers. A single record per CDR3 protein comes from TCRdb applying MiXCR to the PCR reads. The profile shows approximately 400,000 distinct CDR3 sequences, roughly 11% of them singletons. Germline-derived CDR1 and CDR2 are MNHNS and SASEGT. V shed 1 base and J shed 1 base, with 13 bases lying between them. This CDR3 contains 16 residues. The source was PBMCs from the stem cell graft donor, collected from the stem cell graft. This clonotype originated in a human donor who donated a stem cell graft to a child with acute myeloid leukemia. This chain joins TRBV6-1 and TRBJ2-5; possibly TRBD1 for D (5 bases). The CDR3 sequence is CASSEGYRSRQETQYF. CDR3 in DNA: TGTGCCAGCAGTGAAGGATACAGGAGCCGCCAAGAGACCCAGTACTTC.